Each of the 21 T cell receptor beta chains below was sequenced from the same sample in a study of blood T cells in healthy people across ages. Alongside a J-beta primer mix, a sample-barcoded 5' primer served in a second PCR lasting 7 to 11 cycles. TCRdb processed the 5' RACE reads anew with MiXCR; each CDR3 protein has one entry. The table has around 1,500,000 distinct CDR3 sequences, about 40% seen once. Sequenced input: blood. Every receptor here comes from a woman aged 18-29 years in good health.

This clonotype was recorded a few times. The V and J genes are TRBV11-2 and TRBJ2-1; TRBD1 or TRBD2 may be the D gene (6 bases each). Germline V gives CDR1 SGHAT, CDR2 FQNNGV. The CDR3 has 18 amino acids. V lost 5 bases to trimming and J lost 5 bases, with 25 bases between them. CDR3 sequence: CASSPRLGGTGYHNEQFF. CDR3 sequence (DNA): TGTGCCAGCAGCCCAAGGTTGGGGGGCACAGGGTACCACAATGAGCAGTTCTTC.

The chain recombines TRBV6-6 with TRBJ1-1, with D tentatively TRBD1 (5 bases). This CDR3 is 14 amino acids long. V dropped 2 bases and J dropped 4 bases, with 11 bases sitting between them. Germline lookup yields CDR1 MNHNY and CDR2 SVGAGI (reference sequence). CDR3 region: CASSYLPGSTEAFF. The CDR3 region has the DNA TGTGCCAGCAGTTACCTCCCAGGGAGCACTGAAGCTTTCTTT.

The V gene is TRBV7-2, the J gene TRBJ2-1, with D possibly being TRBD1 or TRBD2 (5 bases each). Trimming took 7 bases from V and 10 from J, leaving 20 bases between them. The CDR3 totals 14 residues. In germline, CDR1 is SGHTA, CDR2 FQGNSA. The CDR3 DNA is TGTGCCAGCACCTGGGGAATGGGGGACGACGAGCAGTTCTTC. This codes for CASTWGMGDDEQFF.

The chain has TRBV5-1 and TRBJ1-2, with 7 bases fitting TRBD1. CDR1 and CDR2 (germline): SGHRS, YFSETQ. The CDR3 spans 14 residues. With V trimmed by 3 bases and J by 1 base, 3 bases remained unmatched. In nucleotides, the CDR3 is TGCGCCAGCAGCTCTGGACAGGTTAACTATGGCTACACCTTC. This sequence encodes CASSSGQVNYGYTF.

V is TRBV12-3 or TRBV12-4 and J is TRBJ2-5; a possible D gene is TRBD1 (6 bases). V was trimmed by 5 bases and J by 4 bases, leaving 17 bases between them. The CDR3 length is 15 residues. The CDR3 DNA is TGTGCCAGCAGTCTGGCACAGGGCTCACGAGAGACCCAGTACTTC. Translation: CASSLAQGSRETQYF.

The chain employs TRBV30 and TRBJ1-1; possibly TRBD1 for D (5 bases). V lost 4 bases and J lost 2, with 14 bases in between. The V gene's germline CDR1 is GTSNPN and CDR2 SVGIG (reference sequence). The length of the CDR3 is 14 residues. CDR3 loop: CAWKGAGYNTEAFF. The DNA for the CDR3 is TGTGCCTGGAAAGGGGCAGGGTATAACACTGAAGCTTTCTTT.

The chain recombines TRBV3-1 with TRBJ1-1; D not certain. Trimming cost V 1 base and J 10 bases, with 10 bases left between them. Germline CDR1 is LGHDT and CDR2 is YNNKEL (reference sequence). The CDR3 totals 12 residues. The CDR3 loop is CASSQGIRGAFF. As DNA, the CDR3 is TGTGCCAGCAGCCAAGGTATCCGCGGAGCTTTCTTT.

This clonotype turned up a few times. The rearrangement uses TRBV20-1 and TRBJ2-1, with 7 nucleotides matching TRBD2. Per germline, CDR1 DFQATT and CDR2 SNEGSKA (reference sequence). Trimming removed 0 bases from V and 12 bases from J; junction bases left unmatched: 2. CDR3 length equals 11 residues. The CDR3 nucleotides are TGCAGTGCTAGAGATGCTAGCGGGCAGTTCTTC. This gives the protein CSARDASGQFF.

This chain uses TRBV12-3 or TRBV12-4 with TRBJ1-5, with D uncertain. The germline V and J ends were trimmed by 5 bases and 3 bases, with 8 bases remaining between them. This CDR3 comprises 13 residues. The CDR3: CASSQYINQPQHF. CDR3 DNA: TGTGCCAGCAGTCAGTACATCAATCAGCCCCAGCATTTT.

This clonotype was seen more than once but under ten times. The chain employs TRBV10-3 and TRBJ2-3; the match to TRBD2 covers 8 bases. The germline V gene has CDR1 ENHRY and CDR2 SYGVKD. V lost 6 bases, J lost 3 bases, and 2 bases stayed unmatched. The length of the CDR3 is 13 residues. The CDR3 DNA sequence: TGTGCCATCAGAGAGCGGGGGACAGATACGCAGTATTTT. Protein sequence: CAIRERGTDTQYF.

The chain is built from TRBV20-1 and TRBJ2-4; 14 positions agree with TRBD2. This CDR3 has 15 residues. With V trimmed by 4 bases and J by 8 bases, 7 bases remained unmatched. Germline-derived CDR1 and CDR2 are DFQATT and SNEGSKA (reference sequence). The CDR3: CSATGLAGVGYIQYF. The CDR3 nucleotides are TGCAGTGCTACGGGACTAGCGGGAGTTGGATACATTCAGTACTTC.

There are a few counts of this clonotype. CDR3 loop: CASSLDGTRNTEAFF. For the CDR3, the DNA is TGTGCCAGCAGCTTAGACGGGACACGGAACACTGAAGCTTTCTTT. V and J are TRBV7-9 and TRBJ1-1; perhaps TRBD1 as D (6 bases). The V end was cut by 1 base, the J end by 1 base, with 10 bases between. The CDR3 has 15 residues. From germline, CDR1 is SEHNR and CDR2 FQNEAQ (reference sequence). The full variable domain, rest sourced from reference TRBV7-9 and TRBJ1-1, is DTGVSQNPRHKITKRGQNVTFRCDPISEHNRLYWYRQTLGQGPEFLTYFQNEAQLEKSRLLSDRFSAERPKGSFSTLEIQRTEQGDSAMYLCASSLDGTRNTEAFFGQGTRLTVV.

CDR3 DNA sequence: TGTGCCAGCAGTTATTCGAGGCCTACCTACACAGATACGCAGTATTTT. Encoded protein: CASSYSRPTYTDTQYF. The genes are TRBV6-6 and TRBJ2-3; no reliable D call. The germline V and J ends were trimmed by 3 bases and 2 bases, with 15 bases remaining between them. This CDR3 spans 16 amino acids. Germline values: CDR1 MNHNY, CDR2 SVGAGI (reference sequence).

V usage is TRBV27 and J usage is TRBJ1-1; D not certain. This CDR3 is built from 12 residues. The ends were cut back, 6 bases at V and 4 bases at J, with 9 bases in the middle. In germline, CDR1 is MNHEY, CDR2 SMNVEV (reference sequence). CDR3 in DNA: TGTGCCAGCAGAAACCCGGTCACTGAAGCTTTCTTT. Translating gives CASRNPVTEAFF.

Worth noting for this clonotype: A junction boundary mismatches the germline segment, possibly from a read error. This chain links TRBV30 with TRBJ1-2; no reliable D call. Germline assignment: CDR1 GTSNPN and CDR2 SVGIG (reference sequence). This CDR3 has 13 amino acids. CDR3 sequence (DNA): TGTGCTTGGACGTGGGGTTCGTCGGAGGGCTACACCTTC. It yields the protein CAWTWGSSEGYTF.

There are a few counts of this clonotype. Written as DNA, the CDR3 is TGTGCCATCAGTGAACCTAGTTTAGGTGGGATAAGCGGGCGTAGCGAGCAGTACTTC. Protein product: CAISEPSLGGISGRSEQYF. The rearrangement uses TRBV10-3 and TRBJ2-7, with D possibly matching TRBD2 (6 bases). V was clipped by 3 bases and J by 6 bases, with 30 bases between them. Germline CDR1 is ENHRY and CDR2 is SYGVKD. This CDR3 has 19 amino acids.

The V call is TRBV2, the J call TRBJ2-7; 10 positions agree with TRBD2. CDR1 is SNHLY, CDR2 FYNNEI, per germline. V gave up 6 bases and J gave up 7 bases; unmatched junction bases: 12. The CDR3 runs 15 residues. CDR3 residues: CASRGLAGVLSEQYF. Written as DNA, the CDR3 is TGTGCCAGCAGGGGCCTAGCGGGGGTTTTGAGTGAGCAGTACTTC.

This clonotype came up once. The chain couples TRBV20-1 to TRBJ1-4, with 9 nucleotides matching TRBD1. Unmatched junction bases numbered 16, after V lost 6 bases and J lost 8 bases. CDR3 length: 16 residues. Germline V CDR1 and CDR2: DFQATT, SNEGSKA (reference sequence). The CDR3 region has the DNA TGCAGTGCCTATTTTCAAACAGGGGGCGTGGAAGAAAAACTGTTTTTT. Protein: CSAYFQTGGVEEKLFF.

This clonotype appeared once. The genes are TRBV3-1 and TRBJ2-2; D ambiguous. CDR1 is LGHDT, CDR2 YNNKEL, per germline (reference sequence). This CDR3 spans 13 amino acids. Trimming took 1 base from V and 9 from J, leaving 9 bases between them. The DNA for the CDR3 is TGTGCCAGCAGCCAAGCCCCTGGCTGGGAGCTGTTTTTT. Protein product: CASSQAPGWELFF.

In its sample, this clonotype was seen once. V is TRBV29-1 and J is TRBJ1-1; D possibly corresponds to TRBD1 (5 bases). This CDR3 region has 16 residues. Germline assignment: CDR1 SQVTM and CDR2 ANQGSEA. V was trimmed by 0 bases and J by 10 bases, leaving 24 bases between them. CDR3 sequence: CSVEDSGYSPILGAFF. CDR3 sequence (DNA): TGCAGCGTTGAAGATTCAGGGTATTCCCCCATACTTGGAGCTTTCTTT.

The chain couples TRBV12-3 or TRBV12-4 to TRBJ1-2, with a weak D call TRBD1 (6 bases). With 7 bases removed from V and 4 bases from J, the gap between germline ends came to 10 bases. This CDR3 has 12 amino acids. The CDR3 DNA is TGTGCCAGCACAGGAGGGGGCTATGGCTACACCTTC. Protein sequence: CASTGGGYGYTF.